The T cell receptor (beta chain) described here comes from a study of post-analysis software for immune sequencing data. Turning to the study itself: Courses of disease covered relapsing-remitting, secondary progressive and progressive-relapsing multiple sclerosis. Study-wide results and caveats: Included in a set of about five TRBV segments more frequent in patients than controls were TRBV5-6, TRBV5-1 and TRBV20-1. There was significantly lower normalized Chao1 diversity in multiple sclerosis patients than in controls. Samples from one preparation batch, clustered by F measure, grouped strongly together.

Unique-molecular-identifier-tagged TCR beta cDNA libraries were used. Starting from approximately 1 to 10 million T cells, the study yielded about 540,000 cDNA molecules. TCRdb analysed the PCR reads with MiXCR anew, one entry per CDR3 protein. The sample carries 650,000 to 850,000 distinct CDR3 sequences, around 45% recorded once. As concerns this clonotype: What it binds is not known.

The CDR3 contains 16 residues. V shed 6 bases, J shed 4 bases, and the junction held 9 bases outside the gene matches. The germline V gene has CDR1 SQVTM and CDR2 ANQGSEA. The specimen sequenced was blood. This clonotype was obtained from a girl under 18 with multiple sclerosis. The genes are TRBV29-1 and TRBJ2-1; 13 nucleotides match TRBD2. This chain's CDR3 is CSVYVWTSGSYNEQFF. As DNA, the CDR3 is TGCAGCGTCTATGTCTGGACTAGCGGGAGTTACAATGAGCAGTTCTTC.